This TCR beta chain came from a study of blood T cell repertoires in COVID-19. About the research overall: The analysed material was cDNA or gDNA that came from T cells, B-cell-depleted T cells, or PBMCs.

V lost 5 bases to trimming and J lost 5 bases; unmatched junction nucleotides: 8. This CDR3 has 15 amino acids. The germline CDR1 and CDR2 sequences are MNHEY and SMNVEV (reference sequence). How the authors handled the data: Cell counts per sample came from amplifying reference gene primers. TCRdb's copy holds only in-frame clones and misses some; the assay was immunoSEQ multiplex PCR. That table furnishes V, J and clone size, whereas the DNA furnished D and trimming. The sample records a few hundred thousand clones, about 86% being singletons. The specimen was peripheral blood. The chain carries TRBV27 and TRBJ2-3, with 9 bases that match TRBD2. The sequence was obtained from a woman aged 55-69 years with COVID-19, enrolled during active disease. Here the CDR3 reads CASSPAGGGIDTQYF. CDR3 bases: TGTGCCAGCAGTCCAGCGGGGGGAGGGATAGATACGCAGTATTTT.